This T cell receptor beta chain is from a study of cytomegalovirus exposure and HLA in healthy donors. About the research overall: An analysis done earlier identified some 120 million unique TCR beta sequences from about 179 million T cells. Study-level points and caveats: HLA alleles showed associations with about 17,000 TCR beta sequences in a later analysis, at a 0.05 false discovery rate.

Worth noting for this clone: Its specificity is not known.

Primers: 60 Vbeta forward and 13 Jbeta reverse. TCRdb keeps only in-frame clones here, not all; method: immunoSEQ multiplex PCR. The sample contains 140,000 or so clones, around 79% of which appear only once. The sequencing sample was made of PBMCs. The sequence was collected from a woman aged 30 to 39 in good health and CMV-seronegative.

The CDR3 is CASSLDRGSSYEQYF. In DNA form, the CDR3 reads TGTGCCAGCAGCCTTGACAGGGGGAGCTCCTACGAGCAGTACTTC. The chain uses TRBV7-8 and TRBJ2-7; 9 bases are shared with TRBD1. Germline CDR1 is SGHVS and CDR2 is FQNEAQ. CDR3 size: 15 residues. The V and J ends lost 5 bases and 0 bases, in that order; junction bases with no gene match: 5.